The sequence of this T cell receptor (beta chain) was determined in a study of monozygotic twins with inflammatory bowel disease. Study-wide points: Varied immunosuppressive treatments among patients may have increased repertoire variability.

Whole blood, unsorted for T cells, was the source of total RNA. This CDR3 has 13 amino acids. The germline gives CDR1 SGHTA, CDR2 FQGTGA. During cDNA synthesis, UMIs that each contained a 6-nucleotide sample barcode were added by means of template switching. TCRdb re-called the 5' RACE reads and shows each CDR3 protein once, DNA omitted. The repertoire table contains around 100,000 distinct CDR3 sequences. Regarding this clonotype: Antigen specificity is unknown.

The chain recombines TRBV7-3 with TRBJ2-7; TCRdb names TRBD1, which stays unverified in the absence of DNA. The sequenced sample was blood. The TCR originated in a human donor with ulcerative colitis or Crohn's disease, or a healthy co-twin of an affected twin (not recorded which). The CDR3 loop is CASSLLPRGEQYF.